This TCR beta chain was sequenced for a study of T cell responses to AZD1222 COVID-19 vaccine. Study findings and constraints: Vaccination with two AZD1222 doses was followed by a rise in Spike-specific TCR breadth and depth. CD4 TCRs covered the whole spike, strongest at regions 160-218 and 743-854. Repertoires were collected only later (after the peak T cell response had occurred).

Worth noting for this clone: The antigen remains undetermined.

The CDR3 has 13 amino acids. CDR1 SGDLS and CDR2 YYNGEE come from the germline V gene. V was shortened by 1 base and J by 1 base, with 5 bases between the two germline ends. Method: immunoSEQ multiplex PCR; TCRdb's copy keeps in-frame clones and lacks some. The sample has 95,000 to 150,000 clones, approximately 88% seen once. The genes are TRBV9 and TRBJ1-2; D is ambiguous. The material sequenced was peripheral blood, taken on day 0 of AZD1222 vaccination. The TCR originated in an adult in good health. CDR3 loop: CASSVTVNYGYTF. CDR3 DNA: TGTGCCAGCAGCGTAACAGTTAACTATGGCTACACCTTC.